The entry that follows covers one T cell receptor (beta chain) sequence. Repertoires were generated with immunoSEQ multiplex PCR, while TCRdb's copy carries only in-frame clones and drops some. This sample carries fewer than 450,000 clones, more than 75% of them seen once, and the ten largest clones take approximately 0.93%. This sample is drawn from a study of blood T cell repertoires in COVID-19. The CDR3 extends over 12 amino acids. The germline gives CDR1 MDHEN, CDR2 SYDVKM. Donors in Cohort 3 counted as recovered after two negative PCRs, clearance, or symptom resolution. The chain couples TRBV28 to TRBJ2-1; D is possibly TRBD1 (6 bases). Sequencing input: PBMCs or T cells enriched from blood (not recorded which). The TCR was taken from a woman aged 30 to 39 who had recovered from COVID-19. The CDR3 DNA reads as TGTGCGACTTCAAGGGGGTACAATGAGCAGTTCTTC. Translation: CATSRGYNEQFF.